Reported below is one T cell receptor beta chain. Its target is not known. The CDR3 runs 14 residues. The trim removed 3 bases at V and 5 bases at J, leaving 4 bases unmatched. The germline CDR1 and CDR2 sequences are SGHRS and YFSETQ. The sample comes from a study of T cell responses to AZD1222 COVID-19 vaccine. Regarding the study as a whole: Clonal diversity was possibly underestimated; the donors were predominantly white British and more often female.

Data came from immunoSEQ multiplex PCR; TCRdb stores just in-frame clones and leaves some out. The sample lists more than 70,000 clones, roughly 84% occurring once. The TCR was taken from an adult in good health. V and J are TRBV5-1 and TRBJ1-5; 8 bases map to TRBD1. The sample was peripheral blood, taken on day 0 of AZD1222 vaccination. The CDR3 sequence is CASSSSGGDQPQHF. CDR3 sequence (DNA): TGCGCCAGCAGCTCCTCAGGGGGCGATCAGCCCCAGCATTTT.